These T cell receptor beta chains were read from a single sample in a study of response to subunit inactivated influenza vaccine. TCRdb used MiXCR to reprocess the RT-PCR reads, holding one entry per CDR3 protein. Among about 580,000 distinct CDR3 sequences, less than 15% were seen once, and the ten largest hold roughly 10%. The starting material was PBMCs from blood, obtained roughly 13 days after vaccination. Source of these receptors: a man in his forties or fifties who received an inactivated influenza vaccine. Both conserved end residues are part of each CDR3. Each record gives: V gene, D gene, clone size, J gene, CDR3 protein, CDR3 DNA. D genes are given only for firm matches. Clone size is stated in some rows and not others, as once, few, many or a class when expanded.

TRBV14	.	few	TRBJ2-1	CASSQLVEQFF	TGTGCCAGCAGCCAATTAGTTGAGCAGTTCTTC
TRBV7-9	.	many	TRBJ2-3	CASSLWRGMGADTQYF	TGTGCCAGCAGCCTCTGGCGGGGCATGGGGGCAGATACGCAGTATTTT
TRBV5-1	TRBD2	.	TRBJ2-1	CASSPEGLASYNEQFF	TGCGCCAGCAGCCCGGAGGGACTAGCATCCTACAATGAGCAGTTCTTC
TRBV6-5	.	.	TRBJ2-5	CASSYGTARQETQYF	TGTGCCAGCAGTTACGGAACGGCTCGACAAGAGACCCAGTACTTC
TRBV5-1	TRBD2	.	TRBJ2-5	CASSYLAGAGEETQYF	TGCGCCAGCAGCTACCTAGCGGGAGCGGGGGAGGAGACCCAGTACTTC
TRBV7-8	TRBD2	.	TRBJ2-7	CASSKDTSGLSYEQYF	TGTGCCAGCAGCAAAGACACTAGCGGGCTCTCCTACGAGCAGTACTTC
TRBV5-1	.	many	TRBJ1-3	CASSLGTSYSSGNTIYF	TGCGCCAGCAGCTTGGGCACCTCCTACAGCTCTGGAAACACCATATATTTT
TRBV5-1	TRBD2	once	TRBJ2-2	CASSSVTSGKNTGELFF	TGCGCCAGCAGCTCTGTGACTAGCGGGAAGAACACCGGGGAGCTGTTTTTT
TRBV6-1	TRBD1	few	TRBJ2-7	CASSESGTGDHEQYF	TGTGCCAGCAGTGAATCCGGGACAGGGGACCACGAGCAGTACTTC
TRBV5-1	TRBD1	many	TRBJ2-7	CASSLQGGYEQYF	TGTGCCAGCAGCTTACAGGGGGGATACGAGCAGTACTTC
TRBV7-2	.	few	TRBJ2-5	CASSLTATSIPNQYF	TGTGCCAGCAGCTTAACGGCGACTAGTATCCCCAACCAGTACTTC
TRBV11-2	TRBD1	.	TRBJ2-1	CASTKDPSDRALFF	TGTGCCAGCACCAAAGACCCGTCGGACAGGGCTTTGTTCTTC
TRBV24-1	TRBD1	few	TRBJ2-3	CATGTGGGTDTQYF	TGTGCCACCGGGACAGGGGGTGGCACAGATACGCAGTATTTT
TRBV6-2/TRBV6-3	.	many	TRBJ2-1	CASRRTSYNEQFF	TGTGCCAGCAGGAGGACATCCTACAATGAGCAGTTCTTC
TRBV6-7	TRBD1	.	TRBJ1-5	CASSCSRGETPQHF	TGTGCCAGCAGTTGTTCCAGGGGGGAAACACCCCAGCATTTT
TRBV2	.	many	TRBJ1-4	CASRITLRAEKLFF	TGTGCCAGCAGGATAACCCTCAGGGCCGAAAAACTGTTTTTT
TRBV7-2	.	.	TRBJ2-3	CASSLAQSRTDTQYF	TGTGCCAGCAGCTTAGCGCAGTCTCGCACAGATACGCAGTATTTT
TRBV4-2	.	few	TRBJ2-7	CASSQDGNSYEQYF	TGTGCCAGCAGCCAAGACGGGAATTCCTACGAGCAGTACTTC